A selection of T cell receptor beta chains follows, all from one sample in a study of chemoradiotherapy in HPV16-positive cancers. This table comes from immunoSEQ multiplex PCR, and its TCRdb copy is limited to in-frame clones, with some not included. The sample includes about 68,000 clones, around nine tenths of them seen just once. Sequenced material: blood, taken from a patient who underwent chemoradiotherapy. These receptors were taken from a human donor with HPV-associated anogenital cancer. Each CDR3 is given with its conserved first and last residue. A D gene is named only where the DNA matches it firmly. For some rows the clone size is stated as once, few or many, or as a class when expanded; others skip it.

>TRBJ2-7|TRBV14|.|.
CASSQAYEQYF
TGTGCCAGCAGCCAAGCGTACGAGCAGTACTTC
>TRBJ2-6|TRBV6-1|.|medium-sized
CASSDNSGANVLTF
TGTGCCAGCAGTGACAACTCTGGGGCCAACGTCCTGACTTTC
>TRBJ1-6|TRBV18|.|.
CASSPESYNSPLHF
TGTGCCAGCTCACCAGAGTCATATAATTCACCCCTCCACTTT
>TRBJ2-3|TRBV29-1|.|once
CSVELTRTNTDTQYF
TGCAGCGTTGAATTGACCAGGACTAACACAGATACGCAGTATTTT
>TRBJ1-2|TRBV27|TRBD1|medium-sized
CASSSTDADREVLYGYTF
TGTGCCAGCAGTTCCACAGACGCAGACAGGGAGGTTCTCTATGGCTACACCTTC
>TRBJ2-3|TRBV11-3|TRBD1|.
CASSTGQGIRDTQYF
TGTGCCAGCAGCACGGGACAGGGGATCCGAGATACGCAGTATTTT
>TRBJ1-2|TRBV27|.|.
CASTPRGANYGYTF
TGTGCCAGCACCCCTCGGGGGGCGAACTATGGCTACACCTTC
>TRBJ2-3|TRBV2|.|.
CASPRDRRLNF
TGTGCCAGCCCCCGGGACCGACGCCTAAATTTT
>TRBJ2-2|TRBV5-6|TRBD2|.
CASSLVAGANTGELFF
TGTGCCAGCAGCTTGGTGGCGGGAGCGAACACCGGGGAGCTGTTTTTT
>TRBJ2-7|TRBV18|.|.
CASSSLSYEQYF
TGTGCCAGCTCATCACTCTCCTACGAGCAGTACTTC
>TRBJ2-5|TRBV5-5|TRBD2|.
CASSLETSGGTQYF
TGTGCCAGCAGCTTGGAAACTAGCGGGGGGACCCAGTACTTC
>TRBJ1-2|TRBV19|.|.
CASSTPVENYGYTF
TGTGCCAGTAGTACCCCTGTCGAGAACTATGGCTACACCTTC
>TRBJ2-7|TRBV19|.|few
CASSPTEGTPYEQYF
TGTGCCAGTAGTCCCACAGAAGGGACTCCCTACGAGCAGTACTTC
>TRBJ2-7|TRBV11-3|TRBD1|once
CASSPRQGIIEQYF
TGTGCCAGCAGCCCGCGACAGGGGATTATTGAGCAGTACTTC
>TRBJ1-2|TRBV28|.|.
CASSQTVNYGYTF
TGTGCCAGCAGTCAGACAGTTAACTATGGCTACACCTTC
>TRBJ1-5|TRBV19|.|.
CASSISGGPSNQPQHF
TGTGCCAGTAGTATTTCGGGGGGCCCTAGCAATCAGCCCCAGCATTTT
>TRBJ2-5|TRBV6-5|.|.
CASSYTNQETQYF
TGTGCCAGCAGTTACACGAATCAAGAGACCCAGTACTTC
>TRBJ2-3|TRBV6-5|.|once
CASSYFDRSTDTQYF
TGTGCCAGCAGTTACTTCGACAGGAGTACAGATACGCAGTATTTT
>TRBJ2-4|TRBV13|TRBD2|.
CASSLGRGSGAKNIQYF
TGTGCCAGCAGCTTAGGGCGGGGGTCGGGTGCCAAAAACATTCAGTACTTC
>TRBJ2-7|TRBV7-9|.|.
CASSRWTDHEQYF
TGTGCCAGCAGCCGATGGACAGATCACGAGCAGTACTTC
>TRBJ2-7|TRBV5-1|TRBD2|.
CASSLWSREGHEQYF
TGCGCCAGCAGCTTGTGGTCGCGGGAGGGTCACGAGCAGTACTTC
>TRBJ2-7|TRBV18|.|.
CASSGDFTYEQYF
TGTGCCAGCTCAGGGGACTTCACCTACGAGCAGTACTTC
>TRBJ2-1|TRBV19|.|.
CASSIEGGGPPDEQFF
TGTGCCAGTAGTATAGAAGGAGGGGGGCCTCCCGATGAGCAGTTCTTC
>TRBJ1-1|TRBV7-8|.|.
CASSPQTSGTEAFF
TGTGCCAGCAGCCCCCAGACGAGCGGCACTGAAGCTTTCTTT
>TRBJ1-1|TRBV13|.|.
CASSLGSIRGTLNTEAFF
TGTGCCAGCAGCTTAGGCTCGATTAGAGGGACACTGAACACTGAAGCTTTCTTT
>TRBJ1-2|TRBV2|.|few
CASSGGQGDGYTF
TGTGCCAGCAGTGGTGGGCAGGGCGATGGCTACACCTTC
>TRBJ2-7|TRBV7-6|TRBD1|.
CASRLAGTGGHEQYF
TGTGCCAGCAGGCTAGCCGGGACAGGGGGCCACGAGCAGTACTTC
>TRBJ1-5|TRBV7-2|.|.
CASSLEPGPNQPQHF
TGTGCCAGCAGCCTCGAGCCAGGGCCAAATCAGCCCCAGCATTTT
>TRBJ1-2|TRBV20-1|TRBD1|.
CSGGQAHGYTF
TGCAGCGGAGGACAGGCCCATGGCTACACCTTC
>TRBJ1-2|TRBV4-1|.|.
CASSQELMANYGYTF
TGCGCCAGCAGCCAGGAATTAATGGCTAACTATGGCTACACCTTC
>TRBJ1-1|TRBV27|.|.
CASSLGVRNTEAFF
TGTGCCAGCAGTTTAGGGGTTAGGAACACTGAAGCTTTCTTT
>TRBJ1-1|TRBV28|.|.
CASSLVNTEAFF
TGTGCCAGCAGTTTAGTGAACACTGAAGCTTTCTTT
>TRBJ2-1|TRBV5-1|TRBD1|few
CASSRTGGEYNEQFF
TGCGCCAGCAGCCGGACAGGGGGGGAGTACAATGAGCAGTTCTTC
>TRBJ2-3|TRBV5-1|TRBD2|.
CASGRSSGSLSTDTQYF
TGCGCCAGCGGTCGCTCTAGCGGGAGTCTGAGCACAGATACGCAGTATTTT
>TRBJ1-6|TRBV27|.|.
CASTPSGGQQGSPLHF
TGTGCCAGCACCCCCTCCGGGGGCCAACAGGGATCACCCCTCCACTTT
>TRBJ1-1|TRBV11-3|.|few
CASSRLMNTEAFF
TGTGCCAGCAGCCGGCTCATGAACACTGAAGCTTTCTTT
>TRBJ2-7|TRBV4-2|TRBD2|few
CASSQPVKTSVGHEQYF
TGTGCCAGCAGCCAGCCCGTCAAAACTAGCGTGGGCCACGAGCAGTACTTC
>TRBJ2-5|TRBV19|.|few
CASSTGVGGETQYF
TGTGCCAGTAGCACGGGGGTTGGGGGGGAGACCCAGTACTTC
>TRBJ2-1|TRBV30|.|.
CAWSGGAAPNEQFF
TGTGCCTGGAGTGGGGGGGCAGCACCCAATGAGCAGTTCTTC
>TRBJ2-3|TRBV5-4|TRBD2|.
CASSLASSGNVYTDTQYF
TGTGCCAGCAGCTTGGCCTCTAGCGGGAACGTATATACAGATACGCAGTATTTT
>TRBJ2-7|TRBV7-8|.|.
CASSPHLHEQYF
TGTGCCAGCAGCCCTCACTTACACGAGCAGTACTTC